The 16 T cell receptor beta chains below come from one sample, sequenced in a study of CD8 T cells in Susac syndrome. cDNA came from about 0.5 to 1 ug RNA primed by random hexamers. One entry per CDR3 protein, called by TCRdb with MiXCR from the immunoSEQ multiplex PCR reads. The data show about 300,000 distinct CDR3 sequences, 75% to 85% seen once. The sequencing input was CD8+ T cells from PBMCs. These receptors came from a human donor with multiple sclerosis.

The chain links TRBV12-3 or TRBV12-4 to TRBJ2-6; D is uncertain. This CDR3 spans 16 amino acids. Trimming took off 6 bases at V and 4 bases at J, with 16 bases between the two ends. CDR3 in amino acids: CASSHRPLGGANVLTF. The CDR3 region has the DNA TGTGCCAGCAGCCATCGTCCCTTGGGAGGGGCCAACGTCCTGACTTTC.

The rearrangement links TRBV6-2 or TRBV6-3 to TRBJ2-7; possibly TRBD2 for D (6 bases). Trimming removed 5 bases from V and 4 bases from J, with 15 bases in between. The CDR3 loop spans 14 amino acids. Germline CDR1 and CDR2: MNHEY and SVGEGT. The CDR3 nucleotides are TGTGCCAGCAGTAAGGAGGGAGAGAAATACGAGCAGTACTTC. Amino acids: CASSKEGEKYEQYF.

The chain uses TRBV29-1 and TRBJ2-1, with 13 bases identical to TRBD2. The length of the CDR3 is 15 residues. Germline V gives CDR1 SQVTM, CDR2 ANQGSEA. The V and J ends lost 5 bases and 7 bases, in that order; junction bases with no gene match: 8. The DNA of the CDR3 is TGCAGCGTTAATCCAGGACTAGCGGGAGCAAATGAGCAGTTCTTC. Translation: CSVNPGLAGANEQFF.

This clonotype was seen more than once but under ten times. The V and J genes are TRBV19 and TRBJ2-1, with 7 bases lining up with TRBD2. The germline gives CDR1 LNHDA, CDR2 SQIVND (reference sequence). The CDR3 loop spans 15 amino acids. After removal of 2 bases from V and 2 bases from J, the junction contained 3 bases not matched to a gene. The CDR3 sequence is CASSITGGPYNEQFF. As DNA, the CDR3 is TGTGCCAGTAGTATAACGGGGGGACCCTACAATGAGCAGTTCTTC.

V and J are TRBV7-6 and TRBJ2-3; no definite D call. The CDR3 covers 15 residues. Trimming pared 1 base from V and 2 bases from J, leaving 10 bases between. Germline V gene lookup returns CDR1 SGHVS and CDR2 FNYEAQ. The CDR3 sequence is CASSLDTASTDTQYF. The CDR3 nucleotides read TGTGCCAGCAGCTTAGATACGGCTTCCACAGATACGCAGTATTTT.

J is TRBJ2-1 and V is TRBV10-2, with D uncertain. Germline V CDR1 and CDR2: WSHSY, SAAADI. V lost 0 bases and J lost 3, with 9 bases in between. The CDR3 covers 15 residues. The CDR3 DNA reads TGCGCCAGCAGTGAGTCCGTACTTAACTACAATGAGCAGTTCTTC. It specifies CASSESVLNYNEQFF.

Of note for this clonotype: An end of the junction differs from the germline gene, which may be a read error. The chain recombines TRBV7-9 with TRBJ2-1; D is uncertain. The length of the CDR3 is 12 residues. Germline V gene sequence: CDR1 SEHNR, CDR2 FQNEAQ (reference sequence). Written as DNA, the CDR3 is TGTGCCAGCAGCTATGACATCAGTGAGCAGCTCTTC. It is translated as CASSYDISEQLF.

This clonotype has a single count. The V call is TRBV19, the J call TRBJ1-1; unclear D gene. CDR1 is LNHDA and CDR2 is SQIVND in the germline V gene (reference sequence). This CDR3 has 16 residues. Trimming left V 1 base short and J 4 bases short, with 16 bases between. CDR3 coding DNA: TGTGCCAGTAGTATAGTCAGGAGTACTTGGGTCACTGAAGCTTTCTTT. It specifies CASSIVRSTWVTEAFF.

This chain uses TRBV30 with TRBJ2-7, with D maybe TRBD2 (5 bases). Germline V lookup: CDR1 GTSNPN, CDR2 SVGIG (reference sequence). Trimming removed 0 bases at V and 2 bases at J, with 11 bases between. This CDR3 contains 14 residues. CDR3 residues: CAWSVNGDTYEQYF. CDR3 sequence (DNA): TGTGCCTGGAGTGTTAACGGGGATACCTACGAGCAGTACTTC.

The chain has TRBV21-1 and TRBJ2-7; TRBD1, as called in the table, went unchecked against the DNA. TRBV21-1 is a documented pseudogene. This CDR3 is 15 amino acids long. Here the CDR3 DNA reads TGTGCCAGCAGCAAAGTCCACTCCCCCCCCTCCGAGCAGTACTTC. Its protein product is CASSKVHSPPSEQYF.

CDR3 region: CASSSGRMTYEQYF. Written as DNA, the CDR3 is TGTGCCAGCAGCTCGGGACGGATGACCTACGAGCAGTACTTC. This chain joins TRBV27 and TRBJ2-7; D could derive from TRBD1 or TRBD2 (5 bases each). The CDR3 has 14 amino acids. Looked up from germline, CDR1 is MNHEY and CDR2 is SMNVEV (reference sequence). Trimming removed 6 bases from V and 2 bases from J, with 14 bases in between.

The V gene is TRBV5-1, the J gene TRBJ1-1, with no clear D. The CDR3 contains 14 residues. CDR1 and CDR2 from the germline V gene are SGHRS and YFSETQ. V lost 2 bases, J lost 1 base, and 9 bases lay in between. CDR3 sequence (DNA): TGCGCCAGCAGCTTTGGACGGACGAACACTGAAGCTTTCTTT. Its protein is CASSFGRTNTEAFF. The whole variable domain, remainder taken from reference TRBV5-1 and TRBJ1-1, is KAGVTQTPRYLIKTRGQQVTLSCSPISGHRSVSWYQQTPGQGLQFLFEYFSETQRNKGNFPGRFSGRQFSNSRSEMNVSTLELGDSALYLCASSFGRTNTEAFFGQGTRLTVV.

The V and J genes are TRBV4-1 and TRBJ2-4; D gene ambiguous. Trimming cost V 1 base and J 5 bases, with 6 bases left between them. The CDR3 spans 13 residues. Looked up from germline, CDR1 is MGHRA and CDR2 is YSYEKL. CDR3 nucleotide sequence: TGCGCCAGCAGCCAAGGTTGGGAAAACATTCAGTACTTC. This translates into CASSQGWENIQYF.

V is TRBV19 and J is TRBJ2-1; 10 bases are a match to TRBD2. This CDR3 is built from 15 residues. Trimming cost V 1 base and J 9 bases; bases outside gene matches: 6. The V gene's germline CDR1 is LNHDA and CDR2 SQIVND (reference sequence). In DNA, the CDR3 is TGTGCCAGTAGTATAGGGCTAGCGGGAGCGGTTGAGCAGTTCTTC. Encoded protein: CASSIGLAGAVEQFF.

The J gene is TRBJ2-3, the V gene TRBV9, with 8 bases matching TRBD2. This CDR3 contains 17 residues. Losses at the gene ends were 2 bases for V and 0 bases for J; bases not matched to a gene: 8. CDR1 and CDR2 from the germline V gene are SGDLS and YYNGEE. The CDR3 DNA sequence: TGTGCCAGCAGCGTTAGGAAGACTAGCGCTAGCACAGATACGCAGTATTTT. Translated, it gives CASSVRKTSASTDTQYF.

The V call is TRBV19, the J call TRBJ1-4, with D tentatively TRBD1 (5 bases). Trimming cost V 5 bases and J 0 bases, with 7 bases left between them. This CDR3 has 14 amino acids. Germline assignment: CDR1 LNHDA and CDR2 SQIVND (reference sequence). The CDR3 spells CASSPTATNEKLFF. In DNA, the CDR3 is TGTGCCAGTAGTCCGACAGCAACTAATGAAAAACTGTTTTTT.